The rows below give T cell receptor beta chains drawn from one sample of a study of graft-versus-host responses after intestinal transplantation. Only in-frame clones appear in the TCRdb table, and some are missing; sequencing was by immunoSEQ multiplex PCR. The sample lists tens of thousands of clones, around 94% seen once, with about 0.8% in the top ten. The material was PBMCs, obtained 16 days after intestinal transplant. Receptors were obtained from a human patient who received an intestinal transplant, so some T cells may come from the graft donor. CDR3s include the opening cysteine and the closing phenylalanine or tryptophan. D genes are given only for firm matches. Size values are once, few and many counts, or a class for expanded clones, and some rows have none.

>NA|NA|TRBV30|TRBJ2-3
TGTGCCTGGAGTGGTCCGGGAGCTCCTCATCATACGCAGTATTTT
CAWSGPGAPHHTQYF
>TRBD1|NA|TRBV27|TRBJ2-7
TGTGCCAGCACCCTCCATCCGGGGACAGGGAGGTACTACGAGCAGTACTTC
CASTLHPGTGRYYEQYF
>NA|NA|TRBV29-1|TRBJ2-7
TGCAGCGTTAAGGTCAGCGAGTCCTACGAGCAGTACTTC
CSVKVSESYEQYF
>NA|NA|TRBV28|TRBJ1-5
TGTGCCAGCAGTATACTTTACAGGAGACCCAGCAATCAGCCCCAGCATTTT
CASSILYRRPSNQPQHF
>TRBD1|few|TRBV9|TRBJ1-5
TGTGCCAGCAGCTCCGGGACAGAAGATCAGCCCCAGCATTTT
CASSSGTEDQPQHF
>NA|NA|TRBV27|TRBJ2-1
TGTGCCAGCCGAATTGACTACGCGCGAGGCAATGAGCAGTTCTTC
CASRIDYARGNEQFF
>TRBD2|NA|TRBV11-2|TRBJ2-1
TGTGCCAGCAGCTTCGTCCTAGCGGGAGCCCTCTACAATGAGCAGTTCTTC
CASSFVLAGALYNEQFF
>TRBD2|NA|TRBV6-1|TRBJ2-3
TGTGCCAGCAGTGATACGGCGGGAGGGCCGATGGTGGCAGATACGCAGTATTTT
CASSDTAGGPMVADTQYF
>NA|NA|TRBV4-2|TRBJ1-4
TGTGCCAGCAGCCAAGGACTGGCAACTAATGAAAAACTGTTTTTT
CASSQGLATNEKLFF
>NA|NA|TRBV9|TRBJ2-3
TGTGCCAGCAGCGTTAGGGGTCCACCGAGCACAGATACGCAGTATTTT
CASSVRGPPSTDTQYF
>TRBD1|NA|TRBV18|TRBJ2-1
TGTGCCAGCTCACCTTCCGGGACAGGGTCCAATGAGCAGTTCTTC
CASSPSGTGSNEQFF
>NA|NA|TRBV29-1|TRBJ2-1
TGCAGCGTGGTAGACAGAGAAGAGCAGTTCTTC
CSVVDREEQFF
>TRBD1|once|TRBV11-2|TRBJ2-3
TGTGCCAGCAGTCGACAGGGGTGGGGCACAGATACGCAGTATTTT
CASSRQGWGTDTQYF
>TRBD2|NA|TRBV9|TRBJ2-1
TGTGCCAGCAGCGGGGTGGTTACTAGCGGGAGTATCTACAATGAGCAGTTCTTC
CASSGVVTSGSIYNEQFF
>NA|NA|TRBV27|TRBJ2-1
TGTGCCAGCAGTCCCTCGGGTAGCTTAGGTATCTACAATGAGCAGTTCTTC
CASSPSGSLGIYNEQFF
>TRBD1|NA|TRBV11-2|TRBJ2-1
TGTGCCAGCAGCTTACTTGGACAGGGTGCCTACAATGAGCAGTTCTTC
CASSLLGQGAYNEQFF
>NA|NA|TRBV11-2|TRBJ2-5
TGTGCCAGCAGCTTAGGGAGGGGGCCCCAAGAGACCCAGTACTTC
CASSLGRGPQETQYF
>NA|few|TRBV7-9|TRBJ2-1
TGTGCCAGCAGCCTAGGTGATGAGCAGTTCTTC
CASSLGDEQFF
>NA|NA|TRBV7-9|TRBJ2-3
TGTGCCAGCAGTCGCACTAGCACAGATACGCAGTATTTT
CASSRTSTDTQYF
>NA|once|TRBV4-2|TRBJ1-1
TGTGCCAGCAGCCAAGAGAATGACTACACTGAAGCTTTCTTT
CASSQENDYTEAFF
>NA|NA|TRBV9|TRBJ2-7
TGTGCCAGCAGCCCCGGGGGGCCGAGGTACGAGCAGTACTTC
CASSPGGPRYEQYF
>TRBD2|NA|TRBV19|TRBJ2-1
TGTGCCAGTAGTATGGGTAGCGGGCCCTACAATGAGCAGTTCTTC
CASSMGSGPYNEQFF
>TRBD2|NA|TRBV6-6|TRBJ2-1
TGTGCCAGCAGCCTTAGCGGGATCTCCTACAATGAGCAGTTCTTC
CASSLSGISYNEQFF
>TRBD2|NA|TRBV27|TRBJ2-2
TGTGCCAGCAGTCTAGCGGGTACCGGGGAGCTGTTTTTT
CASSLAGTGELFF
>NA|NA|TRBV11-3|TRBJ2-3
TGTGCCAGCAGCCAGAGCACAGATACGCAGTATTTT
CASSQSTDTQYF
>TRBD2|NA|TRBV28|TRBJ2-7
TGTGCCAGCAGTTTACTTCCAGCGGGGAGCTCCTACGAGCAGTACTTC
CASSLLPAGSSYEQYF
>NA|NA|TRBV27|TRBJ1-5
TGTGCCAGCAGTTTGGGGGGTAGTCAGCCCCAGCATTTT
CASSLGGSQPQHF
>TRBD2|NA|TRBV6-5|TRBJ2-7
TGTGCCAGCAGTTCTCCGCGGGGGGTGGCCTACGAGCAGTACTTC
CASSSPRGVAYEQYF
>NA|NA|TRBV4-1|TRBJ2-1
TGCGCCAGCAGCCAACCCCCTTGGCGGGAATTGTACAATGAGCAGTTCTTC
CASSQPPWRELYNEQFF
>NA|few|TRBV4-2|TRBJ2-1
TGTGCCAGCAGCCAAGGGGGGGGGCTGGGATACAATGAGCAGTTCTTC
CASSQGGGLGYNEQFF
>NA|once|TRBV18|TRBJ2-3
TGTGCCAGCTCACCAGTCAATAGCGAAAGCACAGATACGCAGTATTTT
CASSPVNSESTDTQYF
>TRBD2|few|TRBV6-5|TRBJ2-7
TGTGCCAGCAGTTACCGGGGACTACCTTCCTACGAGCAGTACTTC
CASSYRGLPSYEQYF
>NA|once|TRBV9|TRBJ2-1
TGTGCCAGCAGCACCGGGGGCACCTACAATGAGCAGTTCTTC
CASSTGGTYNEQFF
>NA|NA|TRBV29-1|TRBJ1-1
TGCAGCGTTGTCGGGATGAACACTGAAGCTTTCTTT
CSVVGMNTEAFF
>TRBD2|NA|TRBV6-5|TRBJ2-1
TGTGCCAGCAGCGGCGGGAGAACGTACAATGAGCAGTTCTTC
CASSGGRTYNEQFF